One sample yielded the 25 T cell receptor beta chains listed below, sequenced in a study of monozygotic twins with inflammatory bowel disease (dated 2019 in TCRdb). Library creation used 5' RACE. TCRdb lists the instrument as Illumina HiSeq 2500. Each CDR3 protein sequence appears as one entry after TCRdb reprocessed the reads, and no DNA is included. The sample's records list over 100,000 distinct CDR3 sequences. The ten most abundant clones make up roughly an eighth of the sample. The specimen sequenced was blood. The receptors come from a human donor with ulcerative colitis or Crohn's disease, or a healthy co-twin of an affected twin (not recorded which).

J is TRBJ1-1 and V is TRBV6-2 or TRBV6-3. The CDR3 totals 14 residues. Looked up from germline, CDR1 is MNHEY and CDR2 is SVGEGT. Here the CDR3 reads CASSYSTPDTEAFF.

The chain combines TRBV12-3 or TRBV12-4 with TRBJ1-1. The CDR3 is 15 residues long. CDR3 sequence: CASSPNYLRFTEAFF.

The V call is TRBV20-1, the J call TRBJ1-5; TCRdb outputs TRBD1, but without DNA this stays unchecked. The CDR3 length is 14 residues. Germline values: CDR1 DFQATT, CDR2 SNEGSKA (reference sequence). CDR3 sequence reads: CSATGTGSHQPQHF.

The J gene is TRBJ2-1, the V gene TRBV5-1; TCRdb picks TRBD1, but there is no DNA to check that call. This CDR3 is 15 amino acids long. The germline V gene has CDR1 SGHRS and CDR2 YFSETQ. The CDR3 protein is CASSLVQGPYNEQFF. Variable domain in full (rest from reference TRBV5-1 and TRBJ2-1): KAGVTQTPRYLIKTRGQQVTLSCSPISGHRSVSWYQQTPGQGLQFLFEYFSETQRNKGNFPGRFSGRQFSNSRSEMNVSTLELGDSALYLCASSLVQGPYNEQFFGPGTRLTVL.

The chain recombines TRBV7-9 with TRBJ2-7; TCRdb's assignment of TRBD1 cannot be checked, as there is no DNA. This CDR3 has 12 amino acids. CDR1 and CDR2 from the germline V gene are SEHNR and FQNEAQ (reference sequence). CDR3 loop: CASRRDSYEQYF.

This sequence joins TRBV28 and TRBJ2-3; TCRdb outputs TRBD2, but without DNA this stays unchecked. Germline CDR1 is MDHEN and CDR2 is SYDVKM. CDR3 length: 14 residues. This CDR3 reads CASSLRDSPDTQYF. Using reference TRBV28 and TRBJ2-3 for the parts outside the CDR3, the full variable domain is DVKVTQSSRYLVKRTGEKVFLECVQDMDHENMFWYRQDPGLGLRLIYFSYDVKMKEKGDIPEGYSVSREKKERFSLILESASTNQTSMYLCASSLRDSPDTQYFGPGTRLTVL.

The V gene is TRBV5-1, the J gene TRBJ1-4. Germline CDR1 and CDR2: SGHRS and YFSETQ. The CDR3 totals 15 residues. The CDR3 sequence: CASSLAAATNEKLFF.

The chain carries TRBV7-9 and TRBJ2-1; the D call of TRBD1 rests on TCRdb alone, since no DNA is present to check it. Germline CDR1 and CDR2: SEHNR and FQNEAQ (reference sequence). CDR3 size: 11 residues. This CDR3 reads CASSLGQGKFF.

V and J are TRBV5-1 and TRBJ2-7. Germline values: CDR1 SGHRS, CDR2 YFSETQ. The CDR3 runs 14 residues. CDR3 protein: CASSLEVRSYEQYF.

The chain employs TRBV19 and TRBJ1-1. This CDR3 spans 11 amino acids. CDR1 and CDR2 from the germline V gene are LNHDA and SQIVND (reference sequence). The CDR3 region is CASSTGVGAFF.

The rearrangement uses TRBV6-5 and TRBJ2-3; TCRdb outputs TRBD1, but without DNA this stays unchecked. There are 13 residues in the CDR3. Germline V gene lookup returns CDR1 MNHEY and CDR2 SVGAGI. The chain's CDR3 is CASSRDRTDTQYF.

The CDR3 region is CAIGRGQTQYF. V and J are TRBV7-8 and TRBJ2-5; TCRdb picks TRBD1, but there is no DNA to check that call. The germline gives CDR1 SGHVS, CDR2 FQNEAQ. The CDR3 covers 11 residues. Supplemented by reference TRBV7-8 and TRBJ2-5, the full variable domain reads GAGVSQSPRYKVAKRGQDVALRCDPISGHVSLFWYQQALGQGPEFLTYFQNEAQLDKSGLPSDRFFAERPEGSVSTLKIQRTQQEDSAVYLCAIGRGQTQYFGPGTRLLVL.

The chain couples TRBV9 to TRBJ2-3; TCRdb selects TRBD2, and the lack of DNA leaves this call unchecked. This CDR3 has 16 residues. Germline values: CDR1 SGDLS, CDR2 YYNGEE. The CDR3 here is CASSVVGAGGHDTQYF.

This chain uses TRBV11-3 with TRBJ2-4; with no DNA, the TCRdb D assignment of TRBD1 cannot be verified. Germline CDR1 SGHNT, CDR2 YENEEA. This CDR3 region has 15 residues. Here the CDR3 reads CASSPGQGLFHIQYF. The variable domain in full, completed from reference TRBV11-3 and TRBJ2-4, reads EAGVVQSPRYKIIEKKQPVAFWCNPISGHNTLYWYLQNLGQGPELLIRYENEEAVDDSQLPKDRFSAERLKGVDSTLKIQPAELGDSAVYLCASSPGQGLFHIQYFGAGTRLSVL.

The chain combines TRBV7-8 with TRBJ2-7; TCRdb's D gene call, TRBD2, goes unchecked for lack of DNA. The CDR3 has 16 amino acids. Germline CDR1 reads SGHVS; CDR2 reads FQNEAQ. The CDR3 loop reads CASSPYFSDSSYEQYF.

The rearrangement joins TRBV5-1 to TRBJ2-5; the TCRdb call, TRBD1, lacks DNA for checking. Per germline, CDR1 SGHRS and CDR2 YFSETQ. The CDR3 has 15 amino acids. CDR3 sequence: CASSLIGEAGETQYF.

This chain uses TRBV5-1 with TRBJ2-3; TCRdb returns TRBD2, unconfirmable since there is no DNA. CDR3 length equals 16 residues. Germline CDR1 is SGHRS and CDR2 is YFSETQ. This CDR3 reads CASSSGGSSGTDTQYF.

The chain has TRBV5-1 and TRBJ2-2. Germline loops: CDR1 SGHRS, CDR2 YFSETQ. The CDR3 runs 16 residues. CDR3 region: CASSLGPAANTGELFF. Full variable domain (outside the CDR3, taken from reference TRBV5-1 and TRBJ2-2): KAGVTQTPRYLIKTRGQQVTLSCSPISGHRSVSWYQQTPGQGLQFLFEYFSETQRNKGNFPGRFSGRQFSNSRSEMNVSTLELGDSALYLCASSLGPAANTGELFFGEGSRLTVL.

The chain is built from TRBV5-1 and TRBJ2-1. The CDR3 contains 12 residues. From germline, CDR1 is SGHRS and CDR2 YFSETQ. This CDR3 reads CASSGSYNEQFF.

CDR3 sequence: CASSPKTYQETQYF. J is TRBJ2-5 and V is TRBV28. There are 14 residues in the CDR3. Germline assignment: CDR1 MDHEN and CDR2 SYDVKM.

The chain's CDR3 is CASSHLGHRTDTQYF. V usage is TRBV7-3 and J usage is TRBJ2-3; TCRdb gives TRBD1 as the D gene, but with no DNA this cannot be confirmed. The CDR3 is made up of 15 amino acids. Looked up from germline, CDR1 is SGHTA and CDR2 is FQGTGA. Full variable domain (outside the CDR3, taken from reference TRBV7-3 and TRBJ2-3): GAGVSQTPSNKVTEKGKYVELRCDPISGHTALYWYRQSLGQGPEFLIYFQGTGAADDSGLPNDRFFAVRPEGSVSTLKIQRTERGDSAVYLCASSHLGHRTDTQYFGPGTRLTVL.

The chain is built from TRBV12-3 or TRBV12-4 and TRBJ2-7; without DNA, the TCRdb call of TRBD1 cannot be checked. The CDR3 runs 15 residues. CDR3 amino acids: CASSLFGTESYEQYF.

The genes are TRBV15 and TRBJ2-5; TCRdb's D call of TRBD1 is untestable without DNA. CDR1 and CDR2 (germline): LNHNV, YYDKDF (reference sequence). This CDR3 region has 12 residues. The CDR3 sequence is CATGGPQETQYF.

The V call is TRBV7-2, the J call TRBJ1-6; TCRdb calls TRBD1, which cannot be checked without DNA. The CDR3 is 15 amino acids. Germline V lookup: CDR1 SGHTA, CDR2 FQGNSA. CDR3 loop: CASSFPGHYNSPLHF.

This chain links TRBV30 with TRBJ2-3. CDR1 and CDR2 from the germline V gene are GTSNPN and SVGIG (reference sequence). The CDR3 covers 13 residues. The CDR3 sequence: CAWSVRNTDTQYF.